These 27 T cell receptor beta chains were sequenced from one sample in a study of PD-L1 blockade in urothelial cancer. Some clones are missing from TCRdb's copy, which holds only in-frame ones; the method was immunoSEQ multiplex PCR. The sample has about 30,000 clones; around 87% are singletons. This specimen was PBMCs, taken around atezolizumab (anti-PD-L1) treatment. The receptors shown here come from a man between 50 and 59 years old with urothelial cancer.

The chain joins TRBV15 to TRBJ1-1; 7 bases agree with TRBD1. V gave up 4 bases and J gave up 1 base; unmatched junction bases: 3. The CDR3 consists of 14 residues. Germline V gives CDR1 LNHNV, CDR2 YYDKDF (reference sequence). CDR3: CATSTWTGNTEAFF. The CDR3, as DNA: TGTGCCACCAGCACTTGGACAGGGAACACTGAAGCTTTCTTT.

V gene TRBV5-1 combines with J gene TRBJ2-1, with TRBD2 identical over 7 bases. The V gene's germline CDR1 is SGHRS and CDR2 YFSETQ. CDR3 length equals 16 residues. V dropped 0 bases and J dropped 6; count of bases not matched to a gene: 9. The CDR3 coding sequence is TGCGCCAGCAGCTTGGCCGTGGGAGGGTCCATCAATGAGCAGTTCTTC. This codes for CASSLAVGGSINEQFF.

In its sample, this clone was seen a few times. The rearrangement links TRBV6-5 to TRBJ2-7; TRBD2 is a possible D gene (6 bases). The CDR3 length is 15 residues. The ends were cut back, 2 bases at V and 5 bases at J, with 16 bases in the middle. The V gene's germline CDR1 is MNHEY and CDR2 SVGAGI. Here the CDR3 reads CASSYRRAGYHEQYF. The CDR3 DNA follows: TGTGCCAGCAGTTACAGGAGGGCAGGGTACCACGAGCAGTACTTC.

The genes are TRBV9 and TRBJ2-2; 7 positions agree with TRBD2. This CDR3 spans 15 amino acids. Germline V gene data show CDR1 as SGDLS and CDR2 as YYNGEE. V dropped 3 bases and J dropped 4; count of bases not matched to a gene: 6. The CDR3 DNA follows: TGTGCCAGCAGCGCGGGGGGAGGTAGCACCGGGGAGCTGTTTTTT. Translating it yields CASSAGGGSTGELFF.

The chain employs TRBV28 and TRBJ2-5; 9 bases line up with TRBD1. The CDR3 is 16 residues long. CDR1 and CDR2 from the germline V gene are MDHEN and SYDVKM. The J segment lost 7 bases and the V segment lost 6 bases, leaving 15 bases of the junction unmatched. Written as DNA, the CDR3 is TGTGCCAGCAGCCAGGGACAGGGCGCCCTGGTGTGGACCCAGTACTTC. Amino acids: CASSQGQGALVWTQYF.

The genes are TRBV5-8 and TRBJ1-5; D is uncertain. The CDR3 runs to 12 residues. CDR1 is SGHTS, CDR2 YDEGEE, per germline. V was cut by 4 bases and J by 5 bases, with 7 bases left in between. CDR3 bases: TGTGCCAGCAGCAAACGGGATCAGCCCCAGCATTTT. Translated, it gives CASSKRDQPQHF.

The chain has TRBV5-4 and TRBJ2-3; 14 bases map to TRBD2. The CDR3 sequence is 17 residues long. V gave up 4 bases and J gave up 3 bases; unmatched junction bases: 7. Germline assignment: CDR1 SGHNT and CDR2 YYREEE (reference sequence). The DNA of the CDR3 is TGTGCCAGCAGCGGGGGGACTAGCGGGAGTGGGACAGATACGCAGTATTTT. It is translated as CASSGGTSGSGTDTQYF.

The chain has TRBV11-3 and TRBJ2-1; 7 bases map to TRBD2. This CDR3 spans 15 amino acids. Germline CDR1 and CDR2: SGHNT and YENEEA. V trimming: 1 base; J trimming: 3 bases; junction bases outside the gene matches: 3. The CDR3 DNA is TGTGCCAGCAGCTTAGGATCGGGAGGCTACAATGAGCAGTTCTTC. Protein sequence: CASSLGSGGYNEQFF.

This sequence joins TRBV7-7 and TRBJ1-1; TRBD1 might be the D (5 bases). Germline loops: CDR1 SSHAT, CDR2 FNYEAQ (reference sequence). Between the trimmed V and J ends, which lost 4 bases and 5 bases, there was a span of 14 bases. This CDR3 contains 14 residues. The CDR3 sequence is CASSSRSNRTEAFF. The CDR3 DNA reads as TGTGCCAGCAGCTCCAGGAGTAACAGGACTGAAGCTTTCTTT. Full variable domain (missing parts from reference TRBV7-7 and TRBJ1-1): GAGVSQSPRYKVTKRGQDVTLRCDPISSHATLYWYQQALGQGPEFLTYFNYEAQPDKSGLPSDRFSAERPEGSISTLTIQRTEQRDSAMYRCASSSRSNRTEAFFGQGTRLTVV.

The V gene is TRBV7-9, the J gene TRBJ1-6; 9 bases map to TRBD1. CDR3 size: 16 residues. Looked up from germline, CDR1 is SEHNR and CDR2 is FQNEAQ (reference sequence). The J segment lost 8 bases and the V segment lost 5 bases, leaving 10 bases of the junction unmatched. Here the CDR3 reads CASSTRDRDRDSPLHF. DNA for the CDR3: TGTGCCAGCAGCACTCGGGACAGGGATAGGGATTCACCCCTCCACTTT.

The V and J genes are TRBV5-1 and TRBJ2-2, with 10 bases aligning to TRBD1. The CDR3 runs 17 residues. Losses at the gene ends were 4 bases for V and 0 bases for J; bases not matched to a gene: 6. Germline CDR1 is SGHRS and CDR2 is YFSETQ. CDR3 residues: CASSLRDRGPNTGELFF. The DNA of the CDR3 is TGCGCCAGCAGCCTCAGGGACAGGGGTCCGAACACCGGGGAGCTGTTTTTT.

The rearrangement joins TRBV11-2 to TRBJ2-7; 8 nucleotides line up with TRBD2. The CDR3 extends over 13 amino acids. Germline values: CDR1 SGHAT, CDR2 FQNNGV. Trimming took 6 bases from V and 2 from J; bases not matched to a gene: 3. The CDR3 spells CASRVSGAYEQYF. DNA of the CDR3: TGTGCCAGCAGGGTTAGCGGGGCCTACGAGCAGTACTTC.

CDR3 DNA sequence: TGTGCCAGCAGTCCCGACAGGGCTTATTACAATGAGCAGTTCTTC. This sequence encodes CASSPDRAYYNEQFF. The chain recombines TRBV28 with TRBJ2-1; 7 nucleotides agree with TRBD1. The V segment lost 5 bases and the J segment 4 bases; nucleotides outside the gene matches: 8. The CDR3 runs to 15 residues. The germline V gene encodes CDR1 MDHEN and CDR2 SYDVKM.

The rearrangement uses TRBV5-1 and TRBJ2-1, with TRBD2 matching 7 bases. In germline, CDR1 is SGHRS, CDR2 YFSETQ. V dropped 0 bases and J dropped 3; count of bases not matched to a gene: 3. The CDR3 runs to 15 residues. DNA for the CDR3: TGCGCCAGCAGCTTGGAGGCTAGCGGCTACAATGAGCAGTTCTTC. Amino acids: CASSLEASGYNEQFF.

The chain has TRBV19 and TRBJ1-4, with 7 bases lining up with TRBD1. This CDR3 comprises 15 residues. J lost 4 bases, V lost 4 bases, and 6 bases had no gene match. Germline V lookup: CDR1 LNHDA, CDR2 SQIVND (reference sequence). CDR3 residues: CASSKRDSFNEKLFF. In DNA, the CDR3 is TGTGCCAGTAGTAAACGGGACAGCTTTAATGAAAAACTGTTTTTT.

This chain links TRBV30 with TRBJ1-2; D possibly corresponds to TRBD1 (5 bases). The CDR3 spans 13 residues. With 3 bases removed from V and 1 base from J, the gap between germline ends came to 9 bases. Germline CDR1 and CDR2: GTSNPN and SVGIG (reference sequence). CDR3 loop: CAWSNRINYGYTF. CDR3 in DNA: TGTGCCTGGAGCAACAGGATTAACTATGGCTACACCTTC. Filled out from reference TRBV30 and TRBJ1-2, the complete variable domain reads SQTIHQWPATLVQPVGSPLSLECTVEGTSNPNLYWYRQAAGRGLQLLFYSVGIGQISSEVPQNLSASRPQDRQFILSSKKLLLSDSGFYLCAWSNRINYGYTFGSGTRLTVV.

This clone was detected only a few times. The V and J genes are TRBV2 and TRBJ1-5, with D possibly matching TRBD1 (6 bases). V lost 7 bases, J lost 2 bases, and 6 bases lay in between. CDR1 is SNHLY, CDR2 FYNNEI, per germline. The CDR3 totals 12 residues. The CDR3 region is CASTGGNQPQHF. Written as DNA, the CDR3 is TGTGCCAGCACAGGGGGCAATCAGCCCCAGCATTTT.

V usage is TRBV9 and J usage is TRBJ2-3, with D maybe TRBD1 (6 bases). The V end was cut by 0 bases, the J end by 5 bases, with 13 bases between. The CDR3 is made up of 15 amino acids. Germline lookup yields CDR1 SGDLS and CDR2 YYNGEE. The CDR3 sequence: CASSVAGTLGDTQYF. The CDR3 DNA sequence: TGTGCCAGCAGCGTAGCCGGGACACTGGGAGATACGCAGTATTTT.

This chain joins TRBV12-5 and TRBJ2-1; D uncertain. From germline, CDR1 is LGHNT and CDR2 FRNRAP. The CDR3 spans 12 residues. The V gene lost 9 bases and the J gene lost 5 bases, with 11 bases spanning the gap. CDR3 residues: CASTSTNNEQFF. DNA of the CDR3: TGTGCTAGCACGAGCACCAACAATGAGCAGTTCTTC.

The chain is built from TRBV27 and TRBJ1-1, with D perhaps TRBD1 (6 bases). Trimming shortened V by 2 bases and J by 8 bases, and 18 bases separated the two germline ends. This CDR3 spans 15 amino acids. Per germline, CDR1 MNHEY and CDR2 SMNVEV (reference sequence). CDR3 amino acids: CASSLGGMGAGEAFF. CDR3 coding DNA: TGTGCCAGCAGTTTAGGTGGTATGGGGGCAGGGGAAGCTTTCTTT.

This chain connects TRBV5-1 to TRBJ2-3; 8 positions agree with TRBD2. The CDR3 length is 17 residues. Losses at the gene ends were 2 bases for V and 2 bases for J; bases not matched to a gene: 10. Germline V gives CDR1 SGHRS, CDR2 YFSETQ. CDR3 in amino acids: CASSFFGQRESTDTQYF. The DNA for the CDR3 is TGCGCCAGCAGCTTCTTCGGTCAGCGGGAGTCCACAGATACGCAGTATTTT.

This chain connects TRBV30 to TRBJ2-7; a possible D gene is TRBD1 (5 bases). V was pared by 6 bases and J by 0 bases, with 21 bases between. Germline CDR1 reads GTSNPN; CDR2 reads SVGIG (reference sequence). The CDR3 sequence is 16 residues long. CDR3 sequence reads: CACPRAQAGSSYEQYF. CDR3 coding DNA: TGTGCCTGTCCACGAGCCCAAGCAGGGTCCTCCTACGAGCAGTACTTC.

The V call is TRBV7-9, the J call TRBJ2-1; D is perhaps TRBD2 (6 bases). CDR3 length: 13 amino acids. Looked up from germline, CDR1 is SEHNR and CDR2 is FQNEAQ (reference sequence). Trimming cost V 3 bases and J 8 bases, with 11 bases left between them. The CDR3 nucleotides are TGTGCCAGCAGCTTGGGCGGGATCGATGAGCAGTTCTTC. This gives the protein CASSLGGIDEQFF.

The chain recombines TRBV7-8 with TRBJ1-1, with D perhaps matching TRBD1 (6 bases). The CDR3 is 15 residues long. Per germline, CDR1 SGHVS and CDR2 FQNEAQ. V was trimmed by 2 bases and J by 4 bases, leaving 14 bases between them. CDR3 DNA: TGTGCCAGCAGCTTAATCAGGGGAGAGAGCACTGAAGCTTTCTTT. The encoded protein is CASSLIRGESTEAFF.

CDR3 sequence reads: CASSYQSWNTEAFF. Written as DNA, the CDR3 is TGTGCCAGCAGTTACCAATCATGGAACACTGAAGCTTTCTTT. The chain uses TRBV6-6 and TRBJ1-1; D call uncertain. The V and J ends lost 2 bases and 1 base respectively, with 8 bases between them. CDR3 length: 14 amino acids. Germline V gene lookup returns CDR1 MNHNY and CDR2 SVGAGI (reference sequence).

This clone has more than one count but fewer than ten. The rearrangement joins TRBV5-4 to TRBJ1-2; tentative D call: TRBD1 (6 bases). CDR3 length: 15 residues. The germline gives CDR1 SGHNT, CDR2 YYREEE (reference sequence). V was pared by 4 bases and J by 0 bases, with 13 bases between. CDR3 in amino acids: CASSAQTGANYGYTF. CDR3 nucleotide sequence: TGTGCCAGCAGCGCCCAGACAGGAGCTAACTATGGCTACACCTTC.

The chain couples TRBV6-1 to TRBJ2-5; D not certain. The V gene lost 2 bases and the J gene lost 5 bases, with 12 bases spanning the gap. CDR1 is MNHNS and CDR2 is SASEGT in the germline V gene. The CDR3 runs to 14 residues. The CDR3 nucleotides read TGTGCCAGCAGTGAAATGTTAGTTATGGAGACCCAGTACTTC. Its protein is CASSEMLVMETQYF.